The T cell receptor (beta chain) described here comes from a study of cytomegalovirus exposure and HLA in healthy donors (dated by TCRdb to about 2017). In the study overall: An earlier analysis of approximately 590 of the donors reported 250 to 350 Gb of sequence data and 117 million unique TCR beta sequences from around 200 million T cells. Because of strong linkage in the cohort, four to six DR-DQ haplotypes were treated as single units for association and clustering. Both class I and class II loci were covered by HLA typing, at four-digit resolution. A later analysis re-analyzed previously published TCR beta repertoires from roughly 600 donors and added high-resolution HLA genotyping to study TCR occurrence patterns. Every discovery cohort repertoire had been produced on one sequencing platform. Alongside the repertoire data, information on donor age, sex, ethnicity and CMV serostatus was compiled. An early release that covered about 600 HLA-typed donors contained approximately 300 gigabases of sequencing data and 75 million to 100 million unique TCR sequences. The study combined high-throughput TCR immunosequencing, statistical association of individual TCRs with disease status, and machine learning to predict cytomegalovirus infection status. In an earlier analysis of more than 550 of the donors, high-throughput TCR beta sequencing was used to judge whether each TCR beta V gene segment behaved as functional or pseudogenic. The study was designed to test whether signatures of past pathogen exposure could be identified by cataloging public T cell receptors. A separate validation cohort of over a hundred different subjects was used in addition to the roughly 670-subject first cohort. The genetic ancestry cluster associated with self-reported Caucasian donors included 80% to 90% of the 350 to 500 genotyped donors. Typing coverage varied by locus: about 629-640 donors for A, B, C, DRB1 and DQB1; approximately 500 for DQA1; about 590 for DPA1; around 490 for DPB1. On average, roughly 250,000 unique TCR beta nucleotide sequences were sequenced per donor among about 400 genotyped donors of the cohort, with 15% to 20% of those sequences being non-productive. The study profiled the T cell repertoires of hundreds of subjects by immunosequencing and related them to cytomegalovirus serostatus. Genome-wide SNP genotypes for about 60% of the roughly 700 donors were used in a later genetic analysis, which treated that subset as a discovery cohort. Rather than drawing on any new phenotypic data, the later analysis identified candidate immune exposures from TCR beta sequences and the way those sequences occurred across donors. Study-level results and caveats: In a later analysis, the rate of TCR association differed among HLA loci, with DRB1 alleles having the most associated TCRs and HLA-C alleles having the fewest. Correlated functional status among segregating V segments might be attributable to linkage disequilibrium, but an unknown experimental factor could not be ruled out. Presence/absence analyses assumed roughly uniform sequencing depth across donors, an assumption that may not hold. According to a later analysis, most CMV-associated TCR beta chains appeared to be HLA-restricted, and the HLA associations seemed to be driven largely by CMV exposure. A later genetic analysis reported fewer N-insertions in productive TCRs among donors in an Asian-associated ancestry cluster than the roughly 690-donor mean. A total of roughly 160 TCR beta chains were listed by the study as associated with cytomegalovirus. A further reported finding was that TCR beta sequences accurately predicted the HLA-A and HLA-B alleles for most subjects in the first cohort. HLA typing was unavailable for some donors at each locus, so association tests used only the typed subset. The authors suggested that the approach could potentially be extended to other disease states and immunological phenotypes. At a false discovery rate of 0.05, a later analysis linked approximately 18,000 TCR beta sequences to specific HLA alleles. Some IMGT-functional V segments, including TRBV6-2 and TRBV6-3, could not be told apart with the 87-base-pair reads, so those segments were excluded. The classifier was reported to diagnose cytomegalovirus status with high specificity and sensitivity in both the original and validation cohorts. In a later analysis, HLA-associated TCR beta chains showed more clonal expansion and lower generation probabilities than non-associated chains that were equally common. Strong co-occurrence of HLA alleles, especially DR and DQ, made assigning TCR associations to individual alleles difficult. A later genetic analysis associated a missense DCLRE1C variant with V-gene and J-gene trimming of TCR beta chains, and an independent cohort replicated the association. The sequencing pipeline was judged likely to have produced a cluster of highly shared sequence variants as a technical artifact. Broadly in line with IMGT annotations, most TCR beta V segments showed up in productive rearrangements about 87% or about 30% of the time in an earlier analysis of several hundred of the donors. The only immune exposure information available for the cohort was CMV serostatus. Across donors, most TCR sequences were observed very rarely, whereas some public TCRs were present in many individuals. A later analysis reported that several top co-occurrence clusters appeared linked to parvovirus B19, influenza, CMV and Epstein-Barr virus. This cohort had only TCR beta chains sequenced, and the lack of alpha or paired-chain data limited which features could be detected. Because counts were too low, 15 or so rarely observed V segments, including chromosome 9 orphons, were excluded from the earlier analysis of 500 to 700 of the donors. In vitro tests confirmed that a few of the cytomegalovirus-associated TCR beta chains recognize cytomegalovirus antigens.

The cohort was made up of hundreds of healthy bone marrow donors. All cohort members were sampled while nominally healthy, although unrecorded immune exposures were likely present. The donor was CMV seronegative and belonged to the group of several hundred seronegative cohort members. Every donor gave a peripheral blood sample, and the peripheral blood mononuclear cells from that sample were used for TCR beta sequencing. The Qiagen DNeasy Blood Extraction Kit was used to extract genomic DNA from the blood cell samples. A remark on this clone: No antigen is known for it. No qualities accompany the bases; no much larger clone lies one base away.

CDR1 and CDR2 are drawn from the germline V gene: SQVTM, ANQGSEA. Relative to germline, V is 3 bases shorter and J is 12 bases shorter, with 15 bases between their ends. From the cysteine up to the phenylalanine, the CDR3 has a length of 12 residues. Only the CDR3 region is kept as DNA, spanning 36 bases read in frame from base 1. The method behind the library was the immunoSEQ multiplex PCR assay. For the multiplex PCR, a mixture combining 60 forward primers for TCR Vbeta segments and 13 reverse primers for TCR Jbeta segments was used. Amplification of the CDR3 region of rearranged TCR beta genes was performed with a multiplex PCR assay on genomic DNA. On the Illumina HiSeq System, the amplified TCR beta libraries were sequenced as 87-base-pair reads. Per the original workflow: In a later analysis, 70 million to 95 million unique TCR beta chains were counted across the 650 to 750 repertoires, and about 9.9 million of these chains were shared by at least two donors. A nearest-neighbor algorithm error-corrected the raw reads and collapsed the reads into unique sequences, merging closely related sequences to remove PCR and sequencing errors. V, D and J gene segments were assigned by aligning CDR3 sequences to IMGT reference sequences. For a sequence to be retained, at least a six-nucleotide match to both a V gene segment and a J gene segment was required. Rearrangements were classified as productive when the CDR3 lacked stop codons and remained in frame with V and J, and all other rearrangements were classified as non-productive. Following IMGT convention, CDR3 was defined as the stretch from the second conserved V-encoded cysteine to the conserved J-encoded phenylalanine. The earlier analysis of about 620 of the donors excluded sequences that lacked an unambiguous match to a single V gene segment. An earlier analysis of a few hundred of the donors called V segments functional above 56.7% productive rearrangements and segregating when the between-donor standard deviation exceeded 5%. A statistical classification framework was developed to diagnose cytomegalovirus status using the catalog of TCR beta chain sequences. A later analysis assigned V and J genes by comparing TCR nucleotide sequences with IMGT/GENE-DB human TR gene sequences. Using the TCRdist pipeline, a later analysis assigned CDR3 sequences along with most-parsimonious VDJ recombination scenarios. In a later analysis, each TCR beta chain was defined by its CDR3 amino acid sequence together with its V-gene family, and reads without a unique V-gene family were excluded. To address suspected cross-contamination and a sequencing artifact, a later analysis removed roughly 580 highly shared, low-generation-probability nucleotide sequences. In a later analysis, a clonal expansion index was calculated for each public chain from normalized within-repertoire ranks of inferred template counts. Generation probabilities in a later analysis came from a VDJ recombination model fitted to out-of-frame rearrangements, and those results were checked against IGoR. In a later analysis, hypergeometric tests were used to score TCR-TCR, TCR-HLA and TCR-CMV co-occurrence, with a repertoire-size bias correction applied to TCR pairs. In a later analysis, false discovery rates were estimated by permuting HLA or CMV assignments 20 times. In a later analysis, co-occurring TCRs were grouped using DBSCAN, with TCRdist sequence similarity added in when clustering inside HLA-allele-positive subsets. Repertoires with fewer than 30,000 or more than 120,000 public chains were left out of co-occurrence clustering, as were roughly five repertoires with anomalous nucleotide sharing. TCRdb obtained this table from immuneACCESS and retained in-frame rearrangements with V and J assigned. These tables miss some clones; where compared with another copy, unresolved V genes account for less than half of the shortfall, and the remainder is unexplained. The V and J calls and clone size are taken from that table; D and trimming were inferred from the DNA. This sample holds about 140,000 clones; roughly three quarters were observed only once. 3% to 3.5% of the sample is held by the ten biggest clonotypes.

The sequence links TRBV29-1 to TRBJ2-4; the D gene lacks a confident call. The sequencing sample was made of PBMCs. The clonotype was recovered from a female donor in good health and CMV-seronegative. Read as DNA, the sequence is TGCAGCGTTGAGGTATTGGGCAGCTCTCAGTACTTC. Its product reads: CSVEVLGSSQYF.